The 21 T cell receptor beta chains listed next were all sequenced from one sample in a study of CD4 T cells in relation to SARS-CoV-2 and coronaviruses. The method was immunoSEQ multiplex PCR; TCRdb's version includes in-frame clones alone and lacks a portion of them. Counted here are about 47,000 clones, around 79% occurring once; the ten biggest clones make up more than 1.2%. Their antigen targets remain unknown. The source material was naive CD4+ T cells from PBMCs, cultured in vitro. As to subset: naive CD4+ T cells isolated by negative enrichment. The receptor set was obtained from an adult with COVID-19.

The V gene is TRBV30, the J gene TRBJ1-2; D is undetermined. Germline V lookup: CDR1 GTSNPN, CDR2 SVGIG (reference sequence). V was shortened by 5 bases and J by 4 bases, with 11 bases between the two germline ends. The CDR3 contains 12 residues. The CDR3 coding sequence is TGTGCCTGGTCAGAGGAGGCCTATGGCTACACCTTC. Amino acids: CAWSEEAYGYTF.

This clone came up a few times. The rearrangement links TRBV7-9 to TRBJ1-2; D is ambiguous. This CDR3 contains 13 residues. Germline values: CDR1 SEHNR, CDR2 FQNEAQ (reference sequence). The V end was cut by 1 base, the J end by 2 bases, with 5 bases between. CDR3 region: CASSLGENYGYTF. The CDR3 DNA follows: TGTGCCAGCAGCTTAGGGGAGAACTATGGCTACACCTTC.

This clone appeared a few times. This chain uses TRBV4-3 with TRBJ1-4, with D hard to call. From germline, CDR1 is LGHNA and CDR2 YSLEER. This CDR3 contains 14 residues. V dropped 1 base and J dropped 5 bases, with 8 bases sitting between them. CDR3 coding DNA: TGCGCCAGCAGCCAAGGACCGGAGAATGAAAAACTGTTTTTT. Its translation is CASSQGPENEKLFF.

The chain joins TRBV7-8 to TRBJ2-3; D ambiguous. CDR1 and CDR2 from the germline V gene are SGHVS and FQNEAQ. CDR3 length: 15 residues. Trimming cost V 2 bases and J 0 bases, with 9 bases left between them. The CDR3 reads CASSLLVSSTDTQYF. As DNA, the CDR3 is TGTGCCAGCAGCTTACTAGTGTCGAGCACAGATACGCAGTATTTT.

J is TRBJ2-7 and V is TRBV11-3; TRBD2 matches at 8 bases. CDR1 and CDR2 from the germline V gene are SGHNT and YENEEA. V was pared by 0 bases and J by 5 bases, with 6 bases of the junction left unmatched. The CDR3 has 15 amino acids. The CDR3 loop is CASSLDGLAGDEQYF. CDR3 bases: TGTGCCAGCAGCTTAGATGGACTAGCAGGCGACGAGCAGTACTTC. Filled out from reference TRBV11-3 and TRBJ2-7, the complete variable domain reads EAGVVQSPRYKIIEKKQPVAFWCNPISGHNTLYWYLQNLGQGPELLIRYENEEAVDDSQLPKDRFSAERLKGVDSTLKIQPAELGDSAVYLCASSLDGLAGDEQYFGPGTRLTVT.

This chain connects TRBV19 to TRBJ2-7; perhaps TRBD1 as D (6 bases). The germline gives CDR1 LNHDA, CDR2 SQIVND (reference sequence). V gave up 3 bases and J gave up 2 bases, with 14 bases separating them. The CDR3 covers 15 residues. The CDR3 protein is CASSMSTGPPYEQYF. In DNA form, the CDR3 reads TGTGCCAGTAGTATGTCGACAGGCCCACCCTACGAGCAGTACTTC.

This clone appeared a few times. This chain links TRBV28 with TRBJ1-2; a possible D gene is TRBD1 (5 bases). The V end lost 8 bases, the J end lost 3 bases, and 16 bases lay between the germline ends. The CDR3 contains 14 residues. The V gene's germline CDR1 is MDHEN and CDR2 SYDVKM. This CDR3 reads CASDTQGQDYGYTF. In nucleotides, the CDR3 is TGTGCCAGCGATACCCAGGGTCAGGACTATGGCTACACCTTC.

This clone was seen once. CDR3: CSVKETSGSNDEQFF. The CDR3 DNA sequence: TGCAGCGTTAAGGAAACTAGCGGGAGTAACGATGAGCAGTTCTTC. The chain couples TRBV29-1 to TRBJ2-1; TRBD2 aligns across 11 bases. CDR1 and CDR2 from the germline V gene are SQVTM and ANQGSEA. This CDR3 has 15 amino acids. V trimming: 5 bases; J trimming: 8 bases; junction bases outside the gene matches: 11.

The chain is built from TRBV7-9 and TRBJ1-1; TRBD1 is a possible D gene (6 bases). V was pared by 5 bases and J by 5 bases, with 15 bases between. This CDR3 is 14 amino acids long. Germline V gives CDR1 SEHNR, CDR2 FQNEAQ (reference sequence). The CDR3 loop reads CASSRLGAHTEAFF. CDR3 DNA sequence: TGTGCCAGCAGCCGACTGGGGGCGCATACTGAAGCTTTCTTT.

The chain is built from TRBV20-1 and TRBJ2-7; D is unclear. V lost 3 bases to trimming and J lost 2 bases, with 5 bases between them. This CDR3 has 11 residues. Germline V gives CDR1 DFQATT, CDR2 SNEGSKA (reference sequence). CDR3: CSASVPYEQYF. The CDR3 bases are TGCAGTGCTAGTGTACCCTACGAGCAGTACTTC.

The genes are TRBV9 and TRBJ1-6; possibly TRBD1 for D (6 bases). This CDR3 is 23 amino acids long. V lost 3 bases and J lost 7, with 38 bases in between. Per germline, CDR1 SGDLS and CDR2 YYNGEE. CDR3 in DNA: TGTGCCAGCAGCGACCCCGGCATGGGGGCGCGGAGAACGGTCCCAAATATGAATTCACCCCTCCACTTT. It translates to CASSDPGMGARRTVPNMNSPLHF. The variable domain in full, completed from reference TRBV9 and TRBJ1-6, reads DSGVTQTPKHLITATGQRVTLRCSPRSGDLSVYWYQQSLDQGLQFLIQYYNGEERAKGNILERFSAQQFPDLHSELNLSSLELGDSALYFCASSDPGMGARRTVPNMNSPLHFGNGTRLTVT.

The chain recombines TRBV3-1 (or the pseudogene TRBV3-2) with TRBJ2-7; D not resolved. V gave up 1 base and J gave up 5 bases, with 3 bases separating them. CDR1 and CDR2 from the germline V gene are LGHDT and YNNKEL (reference sequence). This CDR3 comprises 11 residues. The CDR3 DNA reads as TGTGCCAGCAGCCAAGGGAACGAGCAGTACTTC. Its translation is CASSQGNEQYF.

This chain's CDR3 is CASSSMGWDISNQPQHF. The CDR3 coding sequence is TGTGCCAGTAGTTCGATGGGTTGGGATATAAGCAATCAGCCCCAGCATTTT. This chain connects TRBV19 to TRBJ1-5; D unclear. The germline V gene encodes CDR1 LNHDA and CDR2 SQIVND (reference sequence). The CDR3 contains 17 residues. Trimming pared 5 bases from V and 1 base from J, leaving 18 bases between.

The chain links TRBV7-8 to TRBJ2-3; D not certain. The CDR3 totals 12 residues. V was shortened by 6 bases and J by 2 bases, with 6 bases between the two germline ends. Germline assignment: CDR1 SGHVS and CDR2 FQNEAQ. This CDR3 is CASRSYTDTQYF. CDR3 coding DNA: TGTGCCAGCAGGTCATACACAGATACGCAGTATTTT.

V usage is TRBV12-3 or TRBV12-4 and J usage is TRBJ2-5; no definite D call. Between the trimmed V and J ends, which lost 3 bases and 9 bases, there was a span of 11 bases. There are 12 residues in the CDR3. The CDR3 here is CASSLPIGAQYF. In DNA form, the CDR3 reads TGTGCCAGCAGTTTGCCCATCGGTGCCCAGTACTTC.

The V call is TRBV10-3, the J call TRBJ2-3; 7 nucleotides line up with TRBD2. This CDR3 has 15 residues. With 3 bases clipped from V and 2 bases from J, the junction kept 5 bases outside the gene matches. CDR1 is ENHRY and CDR2 is SYGVKD in the germline V gene. CDR3 sequence reads: CAISDTSENTDTQYF. The CDR3, as DNA: TGTGCCATCAGTGACACTAGCGAGAACACAGATACGCAGTATTTT.

This chain connects TRBV28 to TRBJ2-1, with 9 bases matching TRBD2. The CDR3 covers 15 residues. Trimming at V came to 2 bases and at J to 6 bases, leaving 5 bases not matched to a gene. Germline V gene data show CDR1 as MDHEN and CDR2 as SYDVKM. The CDR3: CASSLAGGDVNEQFF. The CDR3 region has the DNA TGTGCCAGCAGTTTAGCGGGAGGGGACGTCAATGAGCAGTTCTTC. Filled out from reference TRBV28 and TRBJ2-1, the complete variable domain reads DVKVTQSSRYLVKRTGEKVFLECVQDMDHENMFWYRQDPGLGLRLIYFSYDVKMKEKGDIPEGYSVSREKKERFSLILESASTNQTSMYLCASSLAGGDVNEQFFGPGTRLTVL.

A single count supports this clone. The chain couples TRBV14 to TRBJ2-5, with 9 bases aligning to TRBD1. Trimming removed 4 bases from V and 3 bases from J; junction bases left unmatched: 3. The germline V gene encodes CDR1 SGHDN and CDR2 FVKESK. This CDR3 region has 14 residues. The CDR3 DNA is TGTGCCAGCAGCCGACGGACAGGGGAAGAGACCCAGTACTTC. Protein: CASSRRTGEETQYF.

The CDR3 reads CASSLDSGSRDTQYF. CDR3 DNA: TGTGCCAGCAGCTTGGACTCGGGTAGCCGAGATACGCAGTATTTT. This chain joins TRBV7-6 and TRBJ2-3; tentatively, D is TRBD2 (5 bases). The CDR3 runs to 15 residues. V was trimmed by 3 bases and J by 5 bases, leaving 15 bases between them. CDR1 SGHVS and CDR2 FNYEAQ come from the germline V gene.

The chain recombines TRBV24-1 with TRBJ2-5; TRBD2 agrees at 10 bases. Germline lookup yields CDR1 KGHDR and CDR2 SFDVKD. The V gene end was trimmed by 0 bases and the J gene end by 4 bases; junction bases not matched to a gene: 7. This CDR3 comprises 17 residues. CDR3 nucleotides: TGTGCCACCAGTGATTTGATGTCTAGCGGGAGCAGAGAGACCCAGTACTTC. Residues: CATSDLMSSGSRETQYF.

The rearrangement uses TRBV3-1 (or the pseudogene TRBV3-2) and TRBJ2-6, with no clear D. CDR1 LGHDT and CDR2 YNNKEL come from the germline V gene (reference sequence). The CDR3 runs to 16 residues. Trimming took 4 bases from V and 0 from J, leaving 10 bases between them. The CDR3 spells CASSPQPRSGANVLTF. CDR3 coding DNA: TGTGCCAGCAGCCCCCAACCCCGCTCTGGGGCCAACGTCCTGACTTTC.